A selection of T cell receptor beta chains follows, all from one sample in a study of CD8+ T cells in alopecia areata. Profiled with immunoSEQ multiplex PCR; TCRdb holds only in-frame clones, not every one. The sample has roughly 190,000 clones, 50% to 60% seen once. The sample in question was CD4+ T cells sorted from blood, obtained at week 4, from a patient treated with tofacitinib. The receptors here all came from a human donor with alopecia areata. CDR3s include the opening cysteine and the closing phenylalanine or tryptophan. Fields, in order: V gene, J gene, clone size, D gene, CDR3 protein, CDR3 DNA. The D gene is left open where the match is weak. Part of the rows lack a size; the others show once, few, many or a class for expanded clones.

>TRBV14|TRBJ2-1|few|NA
CASSSFNEQFF
TGTGCCAGCAGCTCGTTTAATGAGCAGTTCTTC
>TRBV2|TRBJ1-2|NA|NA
CASRYGSSNYGYTF
TGTGCCAGCAGGTACGGATCTTCTAACTATGGCTACACCTTC
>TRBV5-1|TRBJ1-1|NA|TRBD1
CASSSTGGRGTEAFF
TGCGCCAGCAGCTCAACAGGGGGAAGGGGCACTGAAGCTTTCTTT
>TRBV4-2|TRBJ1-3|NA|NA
CASSQDRTEGNTIYF
TGTGCCAGCAGCCAAGATAGGACAGAAGGAAACACCATATATTTT
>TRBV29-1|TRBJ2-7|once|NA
CSVVPNRAQEQYF
TGCAGCGTTGTACCCAACAGGGCTCAAGAGCAGTACTTC
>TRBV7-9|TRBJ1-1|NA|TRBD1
CASSENQGDTEAFF
TGTGCCAGCAGCGAAAATCAGGGGGACACTGAAGCTTTCTTT
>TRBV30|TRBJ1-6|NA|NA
CAWTQGRSLHF
TGTGCCTGGACCCAGGGGCGGTCCCTCCACTTT
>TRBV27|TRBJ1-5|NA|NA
CASSLSGGNQPQHF
TGTGCCAGCAGTTTATCTGGGGGGAATCAGCCCCAGCATTTT
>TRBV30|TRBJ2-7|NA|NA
CAWSGVVWVTGTYEQYF
TGTGCCTGGAGTGGGGTAGTTTGGGTCACAGGAACCTACGAGCAGTACTTC
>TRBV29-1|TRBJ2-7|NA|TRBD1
CSVGADRAGEQYF
TGCAGCGTGGGGGCTGACAGGGCGGGCGAGCAGTACTTC
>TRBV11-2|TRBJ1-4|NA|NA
CASSPATGKGKLFF
TGTGCCAGCAGCCCAGCGACAGGAAAGGGGAAACTGTTTTTT
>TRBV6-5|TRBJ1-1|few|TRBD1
CASSYSGQGNTEAFF
TGTGCCAGCAGTTACTCGGGACAGGGGAACACTGAAGCTTTCTTT
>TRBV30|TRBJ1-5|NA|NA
CAWSESGTSNQPQHF
TGTGCCTGGAGTGAATCGGGAACTAGCAATCAGCCCCAGCATTTT
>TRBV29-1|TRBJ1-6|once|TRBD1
CSVAPGTGPSPLHF
TGCAGCGTGGCCCCCGGGACAGGGCCCTCACCCCTCCACTTT
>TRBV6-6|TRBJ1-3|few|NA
CASSLGRPGNTIYF
TGTGCCAGCAGTTTAGGTAGACCTGGAAACACCATATATTTT
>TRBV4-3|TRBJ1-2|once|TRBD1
CASSQVAGGNYGYTF
TGCGCCAGCAGCCAAGTCGCAGGGGGCAACTATGGCTACACCTTC
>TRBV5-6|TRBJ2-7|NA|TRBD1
CASSRDGTGVGEQYF
TGTGCCAGCAGCCGTGACGGGACAGGGGTAGGGGAGCAGTACTTC
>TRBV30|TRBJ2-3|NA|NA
CAWSVGQGYTDTQYF
TGTGCCTGGAGTGTGGGTCAGGGCTACACAGATACGCAGTATTTT
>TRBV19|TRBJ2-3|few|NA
CARRGSPPGTQYF
TGTGCCAGGCGGGGCTCTCCTCCGGGTACGCAGTATTTT
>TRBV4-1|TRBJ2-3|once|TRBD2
CASSGTSGADTQYF
TGCGCCAGCAGTGGGACTAGCGGGGCAGATACGCAGTATTTT
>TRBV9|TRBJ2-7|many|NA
CASSVTPGSYEQYF
TGTGCCAGCAGCGTAACTCCAGGGAGCTACGAGCAGTACTTC
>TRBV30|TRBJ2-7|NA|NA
CAWSGGPRYEQYF
TGTGCCTGGAGCGGGGGGCCCCGATACGAGCAGTACTTC
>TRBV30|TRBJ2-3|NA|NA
CAWSTKGTDTQYF
TGTGCCTGGAGTACCAAGGGAACAGATACGCAGTATTTT
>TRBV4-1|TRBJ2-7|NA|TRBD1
CASSQDGTGSYEQYF
TGCGCCAGCAGCCAAGATGGGACAGGGTCCTACGAGCAGTACTTC